This T cell receptor beta chain was captured in a study of early T cells in non-severe SARS-CoV-2 infection. Study overall: The input, bulk RNA from unsorted whole blood, was sequenced, and chains were unpaired.

TCRdb reanalysed the 5' RACE reads using MiXCR and keeps one entry per CDR3 protein. Of 110,000 or so distinct CDR3 sequences listed, about 12% are singletons. The V end lost 8 bases, the J end lost 1 base, and 19 bases lay between the germline ends. This CDR3 spans 16 amino acids. Germline assignment: CDR1 SNHLY and CDR2 FYNNEI. This clonotype was observed at least ten times. The source of this sequence is an adult who was a healthcare worker with PCR-confirmed SARS-CoV-2 infection or an uninfected control (not recorded which). What was sequenced was whole blood. The chain uses TRBV2 and TRBJ2-3; tentatively, D is TRBD1 (5 bases). The CDR3 loop reads CASATPGAGGTDTQYF. The CDR3 nucleotides read TGTGCCAGCGCAACGCCTGGGGCAGGAGGCACAGATACGCAGTATTTT.